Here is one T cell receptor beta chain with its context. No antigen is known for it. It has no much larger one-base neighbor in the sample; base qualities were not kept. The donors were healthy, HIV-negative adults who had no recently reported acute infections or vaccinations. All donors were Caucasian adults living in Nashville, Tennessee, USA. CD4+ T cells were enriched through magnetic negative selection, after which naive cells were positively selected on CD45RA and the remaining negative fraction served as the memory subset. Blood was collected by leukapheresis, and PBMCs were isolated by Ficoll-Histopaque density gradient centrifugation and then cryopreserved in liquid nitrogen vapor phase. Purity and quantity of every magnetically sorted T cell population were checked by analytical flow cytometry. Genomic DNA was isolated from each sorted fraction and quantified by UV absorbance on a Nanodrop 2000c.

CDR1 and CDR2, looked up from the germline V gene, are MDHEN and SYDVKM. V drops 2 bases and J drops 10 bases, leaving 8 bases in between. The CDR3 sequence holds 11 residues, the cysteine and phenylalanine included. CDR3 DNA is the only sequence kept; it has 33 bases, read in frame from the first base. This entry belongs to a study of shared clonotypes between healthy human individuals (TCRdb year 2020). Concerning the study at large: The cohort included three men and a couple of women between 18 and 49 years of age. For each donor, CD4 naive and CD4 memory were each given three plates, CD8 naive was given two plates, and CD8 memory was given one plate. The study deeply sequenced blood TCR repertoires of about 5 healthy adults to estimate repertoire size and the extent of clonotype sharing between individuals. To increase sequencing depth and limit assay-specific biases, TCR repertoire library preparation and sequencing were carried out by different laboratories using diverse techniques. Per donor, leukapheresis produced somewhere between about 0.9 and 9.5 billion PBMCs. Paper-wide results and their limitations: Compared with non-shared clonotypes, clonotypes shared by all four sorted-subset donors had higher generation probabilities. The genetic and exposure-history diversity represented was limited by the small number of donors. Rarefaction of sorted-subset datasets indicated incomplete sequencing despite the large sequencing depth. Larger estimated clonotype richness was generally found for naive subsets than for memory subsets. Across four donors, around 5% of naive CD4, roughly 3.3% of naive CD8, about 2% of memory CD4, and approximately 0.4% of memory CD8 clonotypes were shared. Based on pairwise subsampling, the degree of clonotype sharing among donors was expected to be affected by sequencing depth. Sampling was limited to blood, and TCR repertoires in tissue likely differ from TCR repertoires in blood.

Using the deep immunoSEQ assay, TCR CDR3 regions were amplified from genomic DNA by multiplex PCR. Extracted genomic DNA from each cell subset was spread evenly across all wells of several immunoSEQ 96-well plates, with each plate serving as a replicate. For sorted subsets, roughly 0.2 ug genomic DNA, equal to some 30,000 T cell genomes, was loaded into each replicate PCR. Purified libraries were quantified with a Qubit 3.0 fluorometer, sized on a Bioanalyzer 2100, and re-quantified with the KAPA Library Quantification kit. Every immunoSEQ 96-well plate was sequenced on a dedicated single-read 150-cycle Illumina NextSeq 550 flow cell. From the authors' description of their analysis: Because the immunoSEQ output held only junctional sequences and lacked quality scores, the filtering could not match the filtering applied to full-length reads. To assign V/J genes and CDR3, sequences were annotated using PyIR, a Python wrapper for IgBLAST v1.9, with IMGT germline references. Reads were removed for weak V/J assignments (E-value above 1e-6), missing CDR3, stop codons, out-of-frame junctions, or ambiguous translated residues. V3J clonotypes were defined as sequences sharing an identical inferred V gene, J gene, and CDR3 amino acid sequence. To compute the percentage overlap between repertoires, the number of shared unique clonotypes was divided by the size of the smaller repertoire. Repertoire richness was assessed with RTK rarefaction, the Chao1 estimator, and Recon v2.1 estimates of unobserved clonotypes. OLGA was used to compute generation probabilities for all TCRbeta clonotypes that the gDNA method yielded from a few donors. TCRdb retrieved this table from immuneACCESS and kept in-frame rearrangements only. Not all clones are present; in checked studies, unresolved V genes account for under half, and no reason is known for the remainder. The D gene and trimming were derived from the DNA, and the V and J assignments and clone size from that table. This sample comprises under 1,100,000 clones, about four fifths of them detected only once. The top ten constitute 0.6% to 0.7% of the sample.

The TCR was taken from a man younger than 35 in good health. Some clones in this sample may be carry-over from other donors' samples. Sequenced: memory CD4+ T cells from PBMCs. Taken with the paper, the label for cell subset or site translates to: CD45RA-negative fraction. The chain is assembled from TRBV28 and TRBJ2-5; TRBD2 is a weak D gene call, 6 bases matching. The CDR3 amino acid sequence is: CASSLRGSQYF. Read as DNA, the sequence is TGTGCCAGCAGTTTACGGGGGAGCCAGTACTTC.